Following are 10 T cell receptor beta chains from one sample sequenced in a study of breast tumors, draining lymph nodes, adjacent tissues. The lymph nodes were axillary draining lymph nodes from breast cancer patients. One entry per CDR3 protein, called by TCRdb with MiXCR from the multiplex PCR reads. The data hold approximately 300,000 distinct CDR3 sequences, with over 25% observed a single time. Input material: axillary lymph node tissue. These TCRs come from a female donor with breast cancer. Some clones in this sample may be carry-over from other donors' samples.

Many counts were recorded for this clonotype. The chain is built from TRBV29-1 and TRBJ2-1; the D is unclear. V shed 6 bases and J shed 0 bases, with 12 bases lying between them. Germline CDR1 and CDR2: SQVTM and ANQGSEA. The CDR3 runs to 14 residues. CDR3 DNA sequence: TGCAGCGTCGCACAGATTGACTCCTACAATGAGCAGTTCTTC. Its translation is CSVAQIDSYNEQFF.

This clonotype showed up many times. V and J are TRBV19 and TRBJ2-5; the match to TRBD1 covers 9 bases. This CDR3 spans 17 amino acids. The germline CDR1 and CDR2 sequences are LNHDA and SQIVND (reference sequence). Trimming cost V 5 bases and J 2 bases; bases outside gene matches: 12. The CDR3 loop is CASSPQGASPLQETQYF. Written as DNA, the CDR3 is TGTGCCAGTAGTCCACAGGGGGCATCTCCCCTTCAAGAGACCCAGTACTTC.

Remarks on this clonotype: This may arise from a read error, as a much more abundant clone is one base away. V is TRBV19 and J is TRBJ2-5; TRBD2 agrees at 7 bases. Germline V gene lookup returns CDR1 LNHDA and CDR2 SQIVND (reference sequence). CDR3 length equals 18 residues. Here the CDR3 reads CASSIPRPSGGLLGTQCF. The DNA for the CDR3 is TGTGCCAGTAGTATACCCCGTCCTAGCGGAGGGCTTTTGGGGACCCAGTGCTTC.

This clonotype was counted ten times or more. This sequence joins TRBV20-1 and TRBJ2-1, with D possibly being TRBD2 (6 bases). Looked up from germline, CDR1 is DFQATT and CDR2 is SNEGSKA (reference sequence). This CDR3 has 14 amino acids. Between the trimmed V and J ends, which lost 8 bases and 3 bases, there was a span of 17 bases. In DNA form, the CDR3 reads TGCAGTCTGACTTTTAGCGGTTACTACAATGAGCAGTTCTTC. Protein product: CSLTFSGYYNEQFF.

The chain is built from TRBV4-2 and TRBJ2-7, with TRBD2 matching 12 bases. CDR1 is LGHNA, CDR2 YNFKEQ, per germline. V shed 1 base and J 4 bases; nucleotides not matched to a gene: 2. The length of the CDR3 is 15 residues. The CDR3 sequence is CASSQGGLAGYEQYF. The CDR3 DNA reads TGTGCCAGCAGCCAAGGGGGACTAGCGGGTTACGAGCAGTACTTC.

This clonotype came up a few times. A much larger clone lies a single base off, so this may be a read error. CDR3 DNA sequence: TGCGGTGCCGGAGGGGCCTACGAGCAGTACTTC. Its protein product is CGAGGAYEQYF. J is TRBJ2-7 and V is TRBV20-1; D perhaps matches TRBD2 (6 bases). Looked up from germline, CDR1 is DFQATT and CDR2 is SNEGSKA (reference sequence). The CDR3 is made up of 11 amino acids.

This clonotype was counted ten times or more. The chain links TRBV5-1 to TRBJ1-6; D is possibly TRBD1 (5 bases). The germline V gene has CDR1 SGHRS and CDR2 YFSETQ. V lost 0 bases and J lost 3, with 10 bases in between. CDR3 length: 16 residues. The CDR3 DNA is TGCGCCAGCAGCTTGGGACAGCTAGGCTATAATTCACCCCTCCACTTT. This codes for CASSLGQLGYNSPLHF.

The chain employs TRBV7-2 and TRBJ1-2; maybe TRBD1 (6 bases). The CDR3 has 14 amino acids. The germline V gene encodes CDR1 SGHTA and CDR2 FQGNSA. V lost 3 bases to trimming and J lost 0 bases, with 8 bases between them. The CDR3 loop is CASSLDSTNYGYTF. Here the CDR3 DNA reads TGTGCCAGCAGCTTGGACAGCACTAACTATGGCTACACCTTC.

This clonotype was found many times. The chain couples TRBV4-1 to TRBJ2-1; TRBD1 aligns across 9 bases. Trimming took 3 bases from V and 6 from J; bases not matched to a gene: 3. Germline CDR1 MGHRA, CDR2 YSYEKL. This CDR3 is built from 14 residues. CDR3 amino acids: CASSQEDRGNEQFF. CDR3 DNA: TGCGCCAGCAGCCAGGAGGACAGGGGCAATGAGCAGTTCTTC.

This clonotype was found a few times. The chain links TRBV18 to TRBJ2-3; 7 bases align to TRBD2. The CDR3 sequence is 15 residues long. Germline CDR1 KGHSH, CDR2 LQKENI. The ends lost 1 base at V and 0 bases at J; junction bases unmatched: 1. CDR3 sequence reads: CASSPRGGSTDTQYF. CDR3 DNA: TGTGCCAGCTCACCACGGGGAGGGAGCACAGATACGCAGTATTTT.